The 2 T cell receptor beta chains in this list originate from one sample, sequenced in a study of tumor-infiltrating lymphocytes in primary liver carcinoma (dated by TCRdb to about 2017). The instrument given in TCRdb is Illumina HiSeq 2500. A constant-region primer and ProtoScript II reverse transcriptase were used to reverse-transcribe TCRbeta-specific cDNA from roughly 0.5 ug total RNA. TCRbeta libraries were built with three nested multiplex PCR rounds, a slightly modified ARM-PCR procedure. Each of the first two PCR rounds ran for 9 to 11 cycles using multiplex TRBV1-TRBV30 forward primers together with a Cbeta reverse primer. TCRdb applied fastp at Q25 and MiXCR to the public reads, then kept only in-frame beta chains. For every CDR3 protein sequence, its rows merge into one entry that carries the most common genes and DNA. A total of about 78,000 distinct CDR3 sequences appear in this sample, 65% to 75% of them only once. Roughly an eighth of the sample is taken by the ten largest.

Without any cell sorting, total RNA and DNA were extracted together from roughly 21-30 mg of bulk tissue using the AllPrep DNA/RNA mini kit. The sample comprised liver tumor tissue from sampling region 4. What this sample's cell subset or site label stands for: tumor region T4, right-lateral pole. The receptors here all came from a woman aged 60-75 years with primary liver carcinoma and hepatitis B virus infection.

The rearrangement links TRBV6-6 to TRBJ2-7, with 8 bases fitting TRBD2. V was clipped by 8 bases and J by 7 bases; unmatched bases: 10. This CDR3 region has 13 residues. Germline CDR1 MNHNY, CDR2 SVGAGI (reference sequence). This chain's CDR3 is CASWEAGGSEQYF. The CDR3 DNA reads TGTGCCAGCTGGGAGGCGGGAGGTAGTGAGCAGTACTTC.

With respect to this clonotype: The germline gene is not matched at one end of the junction; a read error may be the cause. The chain is built from TRBV10-3 and TRBJ2-1, with a possible D match to TRBD2 (6 bases). CDR3 length: 15 amino acids. Germline V gene data show CDR1 as ENHRY and CDR2 as SYGVKD. Here the CDR3 reads CAISEMGGTYNGQFF. The CDR3 DNA sequence: TGTGCCATCAGTGAAATGGGAGGAACCTACAATGGGCAGTTCTTC.